Listed below are T cell receptor beta chains from one sample, sequenced in a study of Graves' ophthalmopathy and Graves' hyperthyroidism. One entry per CDR3 protein, called by TCRdb with MiXCR from the multiplex PCR reads. Of 35,000 to 50,000 distinct CDR3 sequences listed, approximately 50% are singletons. Sequencing was done on a sample of peripheral blood. These receptors originate from an adult woman with stable Graves' hyperthyroidism. CDR3s include the opening cysteine and the closing phenylalanine or tryptophan. D genes are given only for firm matches. Part of the rows lack a size; the others show once, few, many or a class for expanded clones.

TGTGCCAGCAGAAGGACAGGGCTTGGCTACACCTTC CASRRTGLGYTF TRBJ1-2 TRBD1 12 many TRBV25-1
TGCAGCGTTGTACCGCAGCGGGAGGTATACGAGCAGTACTTC CSVVPQREVYEQYF TRBJ2-7 TRBD2 14 many TRBV29-1
TGCAGCGTGGGGACAGGGGACGAGCAGTACTTC CSVGTGDEQYF TRBJ2-7 TRBD1 11 - TRBV29-1
TGCGCCAGCAGCCAAGATGCAGGGGCAGCCCTTTGGATCCAGTACTTC CASSQDAGAALWIQYF TRBJ2-5 - 16 once TRBV4-1
TGTGCCAGCAGCTCCGGGACCCACTATGAGCAGTTCTTC CASSSGTHYEQFF TRBJ2-1 - 13 - TRBV5-6
TGTGCCATCAGTGAGACCGCTAGCGGGAGGAACACCGGGGAGCTGTTTTTT CAISETASGRNTGELFF TRBJ2-2 TRBD2 17 - TRBV6-6
TGCAGTGCTAGCGAAGGATGGGACTATGGCTACACCTTC CSASEGWDYGYTF TRBJ1-2 - 13 few TRBV20-1
TGCAGTGCTACCGGGACACCCTCCTACGAGCAGTACTTC CSATGTPSYEQYF TRBJ2-7 - 13 many TRBV20-1
TGTGCCAGCAGCTTAGCGTCTAGCGGGAGACCCCAAGAGACCCAGTACTTC CASSLASSGRPQETQYF TRBJ2-5 TRBD2 17 few TRBV7-6
TGTGCCAGCAGCGCCTCTTTTGCTACCTATATCACAGATACGCAGTATTTT CASSASFATYITDTQYF TRBJ2-3 - 17 many TRBV9